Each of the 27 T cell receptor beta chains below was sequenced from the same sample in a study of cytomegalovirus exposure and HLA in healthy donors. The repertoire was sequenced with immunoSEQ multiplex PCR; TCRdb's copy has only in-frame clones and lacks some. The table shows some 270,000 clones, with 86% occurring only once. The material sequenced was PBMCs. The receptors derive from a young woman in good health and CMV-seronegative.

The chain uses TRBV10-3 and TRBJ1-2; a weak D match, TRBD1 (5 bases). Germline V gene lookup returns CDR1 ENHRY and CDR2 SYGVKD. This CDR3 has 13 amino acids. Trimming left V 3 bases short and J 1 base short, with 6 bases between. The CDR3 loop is CAISDRDNYGYTF. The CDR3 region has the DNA TGTGCCATCAGTGACAGGGATAACTATGGCTACACCTTC.

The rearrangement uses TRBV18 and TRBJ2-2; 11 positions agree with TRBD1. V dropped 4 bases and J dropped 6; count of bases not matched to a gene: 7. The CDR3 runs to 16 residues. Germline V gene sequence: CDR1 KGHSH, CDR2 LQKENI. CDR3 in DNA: TGTGCCAGCTCACAGTGGACAGGGGGCTCGGCCGGGGAGCTGTTTTTT. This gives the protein CASSQWTGGSAGELFF.

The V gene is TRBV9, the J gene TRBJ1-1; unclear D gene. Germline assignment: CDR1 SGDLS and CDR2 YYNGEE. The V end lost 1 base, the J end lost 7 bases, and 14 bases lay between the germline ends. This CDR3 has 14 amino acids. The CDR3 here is CASSVNASPFEAFF. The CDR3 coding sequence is TGTGCCAGCAGCGTAAATGCCAGTCCTTTTGAAGCTTTCTTT.

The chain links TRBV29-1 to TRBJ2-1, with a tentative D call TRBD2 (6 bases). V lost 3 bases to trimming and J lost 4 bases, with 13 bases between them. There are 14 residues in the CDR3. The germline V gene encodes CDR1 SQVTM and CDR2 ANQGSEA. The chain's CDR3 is CSVEGSGKYNEQFF. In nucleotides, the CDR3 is TGCAGCGTTGAGGGTAGCGGAAAGTACAATGAGCAGTTCTTC.

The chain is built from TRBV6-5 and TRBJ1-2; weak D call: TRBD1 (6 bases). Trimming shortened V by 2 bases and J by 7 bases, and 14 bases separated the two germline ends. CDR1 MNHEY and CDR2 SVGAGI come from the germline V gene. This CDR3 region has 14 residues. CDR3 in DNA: TGTGCCAGCAGTTACGGAACAGGGCGGAGTGGCTACACCTTC. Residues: CASSYGTGRSGYTF.

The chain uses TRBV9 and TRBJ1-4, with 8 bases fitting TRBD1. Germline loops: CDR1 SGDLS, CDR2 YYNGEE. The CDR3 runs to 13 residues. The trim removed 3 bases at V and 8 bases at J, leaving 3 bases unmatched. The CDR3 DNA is TGTGCCAGCAGCGCCACAGGGGGGGAAAAACTGTTTTTT. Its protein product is CASSATGGEKLFF.

The CDR3 loop reads CASSLPGQLNTEAFF. CDR3 in DNA: TGTGCCAGCAGTCTACCGGGACAGTTGAACACTGAAGCTTTCTTT. The chain couples TRBV28 to TRBJ1-1, with 7 bases fitting TRBD1. The trim removed 5 bases at V and 0 bases at J, leaving 6 bases unmatched. This CDR3 region has 15 residues. Germline values: CDR1 MDHEN, CDR2 SYDVKM.

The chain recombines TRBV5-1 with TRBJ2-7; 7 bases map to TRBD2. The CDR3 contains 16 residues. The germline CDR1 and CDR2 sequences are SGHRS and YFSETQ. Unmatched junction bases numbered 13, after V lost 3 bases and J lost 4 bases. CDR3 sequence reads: CASSYAPQRDLYEQYF. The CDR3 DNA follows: TGCGCCAGCAGCTACGCCCCCCAGCGGGATCTGTACGAGCAGTACTTC.

DNA for the CDR3: TGTGCCTTTAGGCGGACAGGGGGAGAAGCTTTCTTT. Amino acids: CAFRRTGGEAFF. J is TRBJ1-1 and V is TRBV30; 10 nucleotides match TRBD1. Per the germline V gene, CDR1 is GTSNPN and CDR2 is SVGIG (reference sequence). V was pared by 7 bases and J by 8 bases, with 7 bases of the junction left unmatched. The length of the CDR3 is 12 residues.

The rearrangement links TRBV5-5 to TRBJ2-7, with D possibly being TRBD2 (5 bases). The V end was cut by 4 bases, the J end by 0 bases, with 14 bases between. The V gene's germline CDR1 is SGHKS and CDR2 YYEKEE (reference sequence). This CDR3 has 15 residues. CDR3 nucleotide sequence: TGTGCCAGCAGCACTCGAGGGCCCTACTCCTACGAGCAGTACTTC. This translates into CASSTRGPYSYEQYF.

The DNA of the CDR3 is TGTGCCAGCAGACCGGGGGGGGCCGGGGAGCTGTTTTTT. It codes for CASRPGGAGELFF. The rearrangement links TRBV27 to TRBJ2-2; 8 bases line up with TRBD2. CDR3 length: 13 amino acids. V was pared by 6 bases and J by 6 bases, with 3 bases of the junction left unmatched. The germline V gene encodes CDR1 MNHEY and CDR2 SMNVEV (reference sequence).

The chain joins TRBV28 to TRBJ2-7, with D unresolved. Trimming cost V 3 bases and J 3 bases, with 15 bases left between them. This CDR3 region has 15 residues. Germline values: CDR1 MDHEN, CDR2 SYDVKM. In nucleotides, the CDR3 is TGTGCCAGCAGTTTCATTGGGCAGCCCCACTACGAGCAGTACTTC. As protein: CASSFIGQPHYEQYF.

The CDR3 reads CASSVGGLLSHEQFF. CDR3 nucleotide sequence: TGTGCCAGCAGCGTAGGTGGACTCCTGTCCCATGAGCAGTTCTTC. V and J are TRBV9 and TRBJ2-1; TRBD2 might be the D (5 bases). V shed 0 bases and J shed 8 bases, with 15 bases lying between them. CDR3 length: 15 residues. Looked up from germline, CDR1 is SGDLS and CDR2 is YYNGEE.

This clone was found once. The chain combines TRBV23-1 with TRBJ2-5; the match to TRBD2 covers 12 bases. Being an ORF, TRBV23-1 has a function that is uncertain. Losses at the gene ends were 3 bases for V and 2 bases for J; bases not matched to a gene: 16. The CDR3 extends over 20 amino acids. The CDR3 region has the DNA TGCGCCAGCAGTCAGCGTGGGACAGCCAGGACTAGCGGGGATCAAGAGACCCAGTACTTC. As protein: CASSQRGTARTSGDQETQYF.

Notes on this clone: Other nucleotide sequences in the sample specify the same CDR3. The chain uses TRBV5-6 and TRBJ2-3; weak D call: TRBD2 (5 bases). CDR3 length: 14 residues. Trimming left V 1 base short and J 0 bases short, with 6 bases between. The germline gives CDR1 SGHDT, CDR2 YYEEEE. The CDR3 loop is CASSLSGSTDTQYF. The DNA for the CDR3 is TGTGCCAGCAGCTTGAGCGGTAGCACAGATACGCAGTATTTT.

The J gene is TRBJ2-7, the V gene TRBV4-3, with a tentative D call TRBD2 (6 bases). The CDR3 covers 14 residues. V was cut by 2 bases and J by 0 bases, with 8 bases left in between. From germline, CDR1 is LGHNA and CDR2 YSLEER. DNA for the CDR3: TGCGCCAGCAGCCAACTAGCGAGCTCCTACGAGCAGTACTTC. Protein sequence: CASSQLASSYEQYF.

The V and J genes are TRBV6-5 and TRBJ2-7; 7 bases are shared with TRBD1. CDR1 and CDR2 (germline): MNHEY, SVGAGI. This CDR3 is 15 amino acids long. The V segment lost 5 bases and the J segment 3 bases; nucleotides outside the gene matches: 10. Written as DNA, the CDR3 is TGTGCCAGCAGTCCGCGGACAGGTGCCATCTACGAGCAGTACTTC. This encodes CASSPRTGAIYEQYF.

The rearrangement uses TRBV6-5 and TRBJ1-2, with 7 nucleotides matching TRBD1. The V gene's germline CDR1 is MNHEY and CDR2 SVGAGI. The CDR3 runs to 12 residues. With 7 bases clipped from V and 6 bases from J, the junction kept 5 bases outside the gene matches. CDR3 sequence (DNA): TGTGCCAGCACCCGACAGGGCAATGGCTACACCTTC. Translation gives CASTRQGNGYTF.

The CDR3 DNA reads as TGCGCCAGCAGCCGAGAACTAGCGGGGGGGTCCTACGAGCAGTACTTC. Translating gives CASSRELAGGSYEQYF. V gene TRBV4-3 combines with J gene TRBJ2-7; TRBD2 matches at 13 bases. CDR3 length equals 16 residues. Germline assignment: CDR1 LGHNA and CDR2 YSLEER. V lost 4 bases, J lost 1 base, and 4 bases stayed unmatched.

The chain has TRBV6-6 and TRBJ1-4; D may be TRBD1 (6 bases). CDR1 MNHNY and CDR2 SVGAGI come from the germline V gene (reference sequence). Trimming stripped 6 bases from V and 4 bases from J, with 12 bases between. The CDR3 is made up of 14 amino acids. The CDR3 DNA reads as TGTGCCAGCAGCCCGACAGGACTTAATGAAAAACTGTTTTTT. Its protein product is CASSPTGLNEKLFF.

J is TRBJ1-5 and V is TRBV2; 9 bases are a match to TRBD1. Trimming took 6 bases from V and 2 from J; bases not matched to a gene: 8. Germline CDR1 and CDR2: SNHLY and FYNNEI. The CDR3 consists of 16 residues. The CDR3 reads CASSAGQGLGNQPQHF. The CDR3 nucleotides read TGTGCCAGCAGCGCGGGACAGGGCTTAGGCAATCAGCCCCAGCATTTT.

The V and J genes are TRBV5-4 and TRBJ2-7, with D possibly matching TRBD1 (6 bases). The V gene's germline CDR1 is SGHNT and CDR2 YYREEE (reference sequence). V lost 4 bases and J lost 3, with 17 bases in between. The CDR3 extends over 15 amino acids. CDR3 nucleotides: TGTGCCAGCAGCCAGGGTAGTCAGGGGAGCTACGAGCAGTACTTC. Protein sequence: CASSQGSQGSYEQYF.

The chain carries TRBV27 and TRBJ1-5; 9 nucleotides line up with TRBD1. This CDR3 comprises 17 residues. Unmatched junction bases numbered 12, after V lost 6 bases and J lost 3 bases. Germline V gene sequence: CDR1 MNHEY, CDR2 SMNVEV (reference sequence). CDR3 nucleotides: TGTGCCAGCAGCGTCCTTCCCGGGACAGGGAACAATCAGCCCCAGCATTTT. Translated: CASSVLPGTGNNQPQHF.

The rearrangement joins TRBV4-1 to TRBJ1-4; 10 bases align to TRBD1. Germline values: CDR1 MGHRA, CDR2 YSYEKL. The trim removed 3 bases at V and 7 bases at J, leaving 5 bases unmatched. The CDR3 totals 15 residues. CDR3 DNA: TGCGCCAGCAGCCACGAGGGACAGGGGCGTGAAAAACTGTTTTTT. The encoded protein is CASSHEGQGREKLFF.

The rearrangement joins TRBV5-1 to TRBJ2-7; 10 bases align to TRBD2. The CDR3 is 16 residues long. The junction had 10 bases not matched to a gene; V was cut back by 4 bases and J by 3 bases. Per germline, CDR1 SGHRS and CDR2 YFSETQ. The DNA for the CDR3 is TGCGCCAGCAGCCCGATGCCTAGCGGGGGCCACTACGAGCAGTACTTC. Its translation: CASSPMPSGGHYEQYF.

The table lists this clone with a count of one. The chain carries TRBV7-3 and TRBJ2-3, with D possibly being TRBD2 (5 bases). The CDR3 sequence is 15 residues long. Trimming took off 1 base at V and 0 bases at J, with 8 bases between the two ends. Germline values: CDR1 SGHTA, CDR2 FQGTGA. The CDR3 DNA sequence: TGTGCCAGCAGCTTAATGCGGGCCAGCACAGATACGCAGTATTTT. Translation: CASSLMRASTDTQYF.

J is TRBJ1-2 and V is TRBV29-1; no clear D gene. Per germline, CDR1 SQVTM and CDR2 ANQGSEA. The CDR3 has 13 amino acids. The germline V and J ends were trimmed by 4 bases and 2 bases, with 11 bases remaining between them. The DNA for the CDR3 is TGCAGCGTTGTTTCGAGGGAAAACTATGGCTACACCTTC. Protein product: CSVVSRENYGYTF.